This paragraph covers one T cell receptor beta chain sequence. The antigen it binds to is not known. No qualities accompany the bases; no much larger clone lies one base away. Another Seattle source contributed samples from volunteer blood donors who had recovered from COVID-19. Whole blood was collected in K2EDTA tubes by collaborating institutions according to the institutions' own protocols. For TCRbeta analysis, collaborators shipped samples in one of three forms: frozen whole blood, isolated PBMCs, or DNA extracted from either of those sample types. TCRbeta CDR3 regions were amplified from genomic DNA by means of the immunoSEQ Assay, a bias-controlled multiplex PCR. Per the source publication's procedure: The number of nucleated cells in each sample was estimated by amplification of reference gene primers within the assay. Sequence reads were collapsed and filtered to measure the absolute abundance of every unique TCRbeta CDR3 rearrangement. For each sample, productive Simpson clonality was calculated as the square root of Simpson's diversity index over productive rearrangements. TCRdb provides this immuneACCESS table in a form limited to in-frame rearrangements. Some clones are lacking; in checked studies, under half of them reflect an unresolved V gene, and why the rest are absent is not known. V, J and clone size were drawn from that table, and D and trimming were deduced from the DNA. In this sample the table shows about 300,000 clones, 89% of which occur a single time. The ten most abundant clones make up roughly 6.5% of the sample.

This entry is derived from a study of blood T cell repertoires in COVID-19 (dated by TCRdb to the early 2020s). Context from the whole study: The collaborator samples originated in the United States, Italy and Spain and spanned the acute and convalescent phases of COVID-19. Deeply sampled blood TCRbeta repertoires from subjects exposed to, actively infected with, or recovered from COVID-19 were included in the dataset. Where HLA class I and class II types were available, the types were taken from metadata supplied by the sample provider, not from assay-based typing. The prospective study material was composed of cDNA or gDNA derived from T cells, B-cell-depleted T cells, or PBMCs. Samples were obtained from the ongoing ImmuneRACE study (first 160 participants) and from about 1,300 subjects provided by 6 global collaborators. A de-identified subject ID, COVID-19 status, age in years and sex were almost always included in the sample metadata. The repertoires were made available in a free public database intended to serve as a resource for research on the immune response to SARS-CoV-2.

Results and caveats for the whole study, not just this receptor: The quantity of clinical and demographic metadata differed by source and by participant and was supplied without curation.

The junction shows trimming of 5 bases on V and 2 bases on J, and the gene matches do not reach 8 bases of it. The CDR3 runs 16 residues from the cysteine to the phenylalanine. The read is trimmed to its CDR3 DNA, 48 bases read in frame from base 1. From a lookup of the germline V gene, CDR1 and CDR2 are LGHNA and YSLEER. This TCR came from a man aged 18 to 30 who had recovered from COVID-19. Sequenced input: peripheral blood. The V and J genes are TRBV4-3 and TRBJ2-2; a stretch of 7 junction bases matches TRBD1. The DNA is TGCGCCAGCAGCTTAAGGACAGGATTCAACACCGGGGAGCTGTTTTTT. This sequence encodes CASSLRTGFNTGELFF.